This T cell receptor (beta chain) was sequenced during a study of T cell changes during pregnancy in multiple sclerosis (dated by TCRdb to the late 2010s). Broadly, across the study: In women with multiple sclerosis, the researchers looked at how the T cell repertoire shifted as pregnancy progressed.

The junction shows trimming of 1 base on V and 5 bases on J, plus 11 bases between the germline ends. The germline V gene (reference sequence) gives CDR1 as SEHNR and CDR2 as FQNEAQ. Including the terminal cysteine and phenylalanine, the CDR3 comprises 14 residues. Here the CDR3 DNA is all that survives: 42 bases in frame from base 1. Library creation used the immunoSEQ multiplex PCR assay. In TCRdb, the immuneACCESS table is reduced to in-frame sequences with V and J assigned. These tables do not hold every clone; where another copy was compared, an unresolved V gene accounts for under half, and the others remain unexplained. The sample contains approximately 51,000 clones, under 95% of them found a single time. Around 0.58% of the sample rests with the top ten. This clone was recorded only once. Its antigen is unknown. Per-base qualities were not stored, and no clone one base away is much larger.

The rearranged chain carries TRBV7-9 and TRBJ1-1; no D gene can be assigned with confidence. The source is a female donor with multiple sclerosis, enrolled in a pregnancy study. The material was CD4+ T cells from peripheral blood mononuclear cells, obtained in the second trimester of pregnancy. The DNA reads TGTGCCAGCAGCTTAGTCGTGGGCCGGACTGAAGCTTTCTTT. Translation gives CASSLVVGRTEAFF.